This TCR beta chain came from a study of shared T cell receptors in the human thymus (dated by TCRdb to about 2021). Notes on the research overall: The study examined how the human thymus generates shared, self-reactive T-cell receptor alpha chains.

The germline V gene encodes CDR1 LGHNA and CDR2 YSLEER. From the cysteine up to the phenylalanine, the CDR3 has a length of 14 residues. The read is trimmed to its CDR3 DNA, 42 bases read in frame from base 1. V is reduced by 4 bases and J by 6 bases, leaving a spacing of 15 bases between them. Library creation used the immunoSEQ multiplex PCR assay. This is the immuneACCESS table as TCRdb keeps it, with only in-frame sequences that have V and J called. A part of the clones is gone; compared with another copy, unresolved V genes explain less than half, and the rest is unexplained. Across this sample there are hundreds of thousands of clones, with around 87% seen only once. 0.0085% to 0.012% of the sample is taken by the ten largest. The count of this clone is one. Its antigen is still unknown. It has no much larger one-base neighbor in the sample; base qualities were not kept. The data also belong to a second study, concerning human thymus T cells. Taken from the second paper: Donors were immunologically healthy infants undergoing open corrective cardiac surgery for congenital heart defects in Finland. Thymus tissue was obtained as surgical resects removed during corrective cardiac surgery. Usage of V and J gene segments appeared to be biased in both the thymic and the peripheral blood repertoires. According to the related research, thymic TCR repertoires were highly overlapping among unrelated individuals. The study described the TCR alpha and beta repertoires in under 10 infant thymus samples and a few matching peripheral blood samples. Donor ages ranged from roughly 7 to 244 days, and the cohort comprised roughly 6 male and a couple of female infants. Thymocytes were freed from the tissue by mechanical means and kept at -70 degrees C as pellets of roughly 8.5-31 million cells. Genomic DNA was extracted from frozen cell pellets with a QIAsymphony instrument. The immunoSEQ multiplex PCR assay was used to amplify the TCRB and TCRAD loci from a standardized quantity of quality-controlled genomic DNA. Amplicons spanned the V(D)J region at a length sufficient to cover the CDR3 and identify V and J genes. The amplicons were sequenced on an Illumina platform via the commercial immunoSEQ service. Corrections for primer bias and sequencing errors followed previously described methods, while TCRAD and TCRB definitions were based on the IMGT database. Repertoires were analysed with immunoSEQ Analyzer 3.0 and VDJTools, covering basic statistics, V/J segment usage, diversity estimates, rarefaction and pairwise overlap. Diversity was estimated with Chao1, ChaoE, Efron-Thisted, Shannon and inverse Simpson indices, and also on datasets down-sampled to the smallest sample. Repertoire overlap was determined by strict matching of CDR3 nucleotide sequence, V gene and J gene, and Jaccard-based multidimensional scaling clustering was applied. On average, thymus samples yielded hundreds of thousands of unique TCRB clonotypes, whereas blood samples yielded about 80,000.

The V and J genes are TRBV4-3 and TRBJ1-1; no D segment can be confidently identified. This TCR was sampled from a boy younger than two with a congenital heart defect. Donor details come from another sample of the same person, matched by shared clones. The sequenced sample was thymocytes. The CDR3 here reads CASSPGPPGPEAFF. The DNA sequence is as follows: TGCGCCAGCAGCCCGGGTCCCCCCGGCCCTGAAGCTTTCTTT.